The 14 T cell receptor beta chains in this list originate from one sample, sequenced in a study of early T cells in non-severe SARS-CoV-2 infection. TCRdb itself ran the 5' RACE reads through MiXCR, one entry per CDR3 protein. The table includes fewer than 50,000 distinct CDR3 sequences, under 7.5% detected once. Specimen: whole blood, collected at baseline. Source of these receptors: an adult who was a healthcare worker with PCR-confirmed SARS-CoV-2 infection or an uninfected control (not recorded which).

This clonotype was seen at least ten times. The genes are TRBV7-2 and TRBJ2-7; 9 nucleotides agree with TRBD1. The V segment lost 5 bases and the J segment 3 bases; nucleotides outside the gene matches: 8. Germline V gene sequence: CDR1 SGHTA, CDR2 FQGNSA. The CDR3 sequence is 15 residues long. CDR3 region: CASSPTTGGHYEQYF. CDR3 DNA sequence: TGTGCCAGCAGCCCAACGACAGGGGGTCACTACGAGCAGTACTTC.

This clonotype was counted between two and nine times. This chain links TRBV5-5 with TRBJ2-5, with D possibly being TRBD1 (7 bases). Germline loops: CDR1 SGHKS, CDR2 YYEKEE (reference sequence). This CDR3 region has 16 residues. V was cut by 1 base and J by 4 bases, with 17 bases left in between. The CDR3 spells CASSLSLRGRGETQYF. The CDR3 DNA is TGTGCCAGCAGCTTGTCTCTTAGGGGGCGGGGAGAGACCCAGTACTTC.

The chain employs TRBV10-2 and TRBJ1-1; TRBD1 aligns across 11 bases. There are 15 residues in the CDR3. J gave up 7 bases and V 4 bases, and 8 bases lay outside the gene matches. Germline V CDR1 and CDR2: WSHSY, SAAADI. CDR3 bases: TGCGCCAGCAGTGCCGGGACAGGGGGTTTTGGTGAAGCTTTCTTT. It encodes CASSAGTGGFGEAFF.

This clonotype has a count of ten or more. This rearrangement joins TRBV18 to TRBJ2-1; no clear D. The CDR3 is 15 amino acids. Between the trimmed V and J ends, which lost 1 base and 0 bases, there was a span of 7 bases. Germline CDR1 and CDR2: KGHSH and LQKENI. The CDR3 sequence is CASSPLSSSYNEQFF. DNA of the CDR3: TGTGCCAGCTCACCACTATCAAGCTCCTACAATGAGCAGTTCTTC. Looking up the rest from reference TRBV18 and TRBJ2-1 gives the full variable domain: NAGVMQNPRHLVRRRGQEARLRCSPMKGHSHVYWYRQLPEEGLKFMVYLQKENIIDESGMPKERFSAEFPKEGPSILRIQQVVRGDSAAYFCASSPLSSSYNEQFFGPGTRLTVL.

This clonotype was seen only a few times. The V call is TRBV10-3, the J call TRBJ2-3, with D perhaps given as TRBD1 or TRBD2 (5 bases each). Germline CDR1 reads ENHRY; CDR2 reads SYGVKD. The CDR3 covers 14 residues. Deletions cut 5 bases from V and 1 base from J, with 10 bases between. The CDR3 here is CAISPGTGTDTQYF. CDR3 bases: TGTGCCATCAGTCCGGGGACGGGCACAGATACGCAGTATTTT.

The chain is built from TRBV5-1 and TRBJ2-1, with a tentative D call TRBD1 (6 bases). This CDR3 region has 15 residues. Looked up from germline, CDR1 is SGHRS and CDR2 is YFSETQ. Trimming removed 5 bases at V and 2 bases at J, with 14 bases between. CDR3 coding DNA: TGCGCCAGCAGTCCTGGACAGATTACCTACAATGAGCAGTTCTTC. Translated: CASSPGQITYNEQFF.

The V call is TRBV5-1, the J call TRBJ2-5; D is ambiguous. The CDR3 sequence is 12 residues long. With 4 bases removed from V and 5 bases from J, the gap between germline ends came to 9 bases. Germline lookup yields CDR1 SGHRS and CDR2 YFSETQ. Here the CDR3 reads CASSQTRETQYF. The CDR3 DNA reads TGCGCCAGCAGCCAAACCCGGGAGACCCAGTACTTC. Variable domain in full (rest from reference TRBV5-1 and TRBJ2-5): KAGVTQTPRYLIKTRGQQVTLSCSPISGHRSVSWYQQTPGQGLQFLFEYFSETQRNKGNFPGRFSGRQFSNSRSEMNVSTLELGDSALYLCASSQTRETQYFGPGTRLLVL.

This clonotype was found a few times. This sequence joins TRBV7-6 and TRBJ2-1; the match to TRBD2 covers 7 bases. V lost 0 bases, J lost 7 bases, and 9 bases stayed unmatched. This CDR3 has 16 residues. Germline assignment: CDR1 SGHVS and CDR2 FNYEAQ. DNA for the CDR3: TGTGCCAGCAGCTTAGCGCGGGGCGGGGGAAGAAATGAGCAGTTCTTC. This gives the protein CASSLARGGGRNEQFF.

The gene calls are TRBV9 and TRBJ2-7; 7 bases agree with TRBD1. CDR1 and CDR2 from the germline V gene are SGDLS and YYNGEE. Losses at the gene ends were 4 bases for V and 9 bases for J; bases not matched to a gene: 10. CDR3 length: 13 residues. The DNA of the CDR3 is TGTGCCAGCAGCCCCCGAGGACAGGTACGGCAGTACTTC. The encoded protein is CASSPRGQVRQYF.

In its sample, this clonotype was seen many times. The rearrangement uses TRBV28 and TRBJ1-2, with D possibly TRBD1 on 5 matching bases. Germline CDR1 and CDR2: MDHEN and SYDVKM. Trimming shortened V by 1 base and J by 8 bases, and 14 bases separated the two germline ends. CDR3 length: 14 residues. Written as DNA, the CDR3 is TGTGCCAGCAGTTTATCTCCCGGAGGGACCGGCTACACCTTC. This encodes CASSLSPGGTGYTF.

Ten or more counts support this clonotype. The chain uses TRBV18 and TRBJ1-1, with no clear D. Between the trimmed V and J ends, which lost 2 bases and 1 base, there was a span of 11 bases. CDR3 length: 15 residues. The germline CDR1 and CDR2 sequences are KGHSH and LQKENI. The CDR3 nucleotides read TGTGCCAGCTCACCAGACCAACCCAGGAACACTGAAGCTTTCTTT. It translates to CASSPDQPRNTEAFF. Together with reference TRBV18 and TRBJ1-1, the CDR3 gives the full variable domain: NAGVMQNPRHLVRRRGQEARLRCSPMKGHSHVYWYRQLPEEGLKFMVYLQKENIIDESGMPKERFSAEFPKEGPSILRIQQVVRGDSAAYFCASSPDQPRNTEAFFGQGTRLTVV.

The rearrangement joins TRBV4-3 to TRBJ1-2, with D uncertain. The length of the CDR3 is 14 residues. The V end lost 0 bases, the J end lost 4 bases, and 9 bases lay between the germline ends. Germline loops: CDR1 LGHNA, CDR2 YSLEER. The CDR3 DNA reads TGCGCCAGCAGCCAAGAAAGGCAGACCTATGGCTACACCTTC. This gives the protein CASSQERQTYGYTF.

This clonotype has at least ten counts. The chain is built from TRBV7-2 and TRBJ2-7; D is ambiguous. Per germline, CDR1 SGHTA and CDR2 FQGNSA. The CDR3 sequence is 15 residues long. V was pared by 1 base and J by 0 bases, with 10 bases between. CDR3 loop: CASSLDVNLSYEQYF. In DNA form, the CDR3 reads TGTGCCAGCAGCTTAGATGTGAACCTCTCCTACGAGCAGTACTTC.

This clonotype was counted many times. The rearrangement uses TRBV20-1 and TRBJ2-3; D is ambiguous. CDR3 length equals 11 residues. Trimming shortened V by 3 bases and J by 9 bases, and 10 bases separated the two germline ends. The germline gives CDR1 DFQATT, CDR2 SNEGSKA (reference sequence). The CDR3 sequence is CSASFSRTQYF. CDR3 bases: TGCAGTGCTAGCTTTAGTAGAACGCAGTATTTT.